These 15 T cell receptor beta chains share one sample of origin, sequenced in a study of T cells in Graves' hyperthyroidism and ophthalmopathy. Researchers amplified the TCR beta CDR3 regions from RNA transcripts. TCR CDR3 regions were first amplified by RT-PCR with HTBI primers. TCRdb redid the calling of the multiplex PCR reads with MiXCR, one entry per CDR3 protein. The sample has hundreds of thousands of distinct CDR3 sequences; 12% to 15% are singletons. Input material: blood. The receptors were gathered from a woman between 40 and 55 years old with Graves' hyperthyroidism.

CDR3 sequence (DNA): TGTGCCAGCAGTCCCCAACAGGGGATCACAGATACGCAGTATTTT. This codes for CASSPQQGITDTQYF. This sequence joins TRBV6-1 and TRBJ2-3, with 7 bases identical to TRBD1. The ends lost 5 bases at V and 2 bases at J; junction bases unmatched: 7. The CDR3 has 15 residues. The germline V gene encodes CDR1 MNHNS and CDR2 SASEGT.

This clonotype was picked up many times. V and J are TRBV28 and TRBJ2-1, with TRBD2 matching 8 bases. V gave up 5 bases and J gave up 5 bases; unmatched junction bases: 11. Looked up from germline, CDR1 is MDHEN and CDR2 is SYDVKM. This CDR3 is built from 16 residues. The CDR3 spells CASSILSGSGDNEQFF. In DNA form, the CDR3 reads TGTGCCAGCAGTATACTCTCGGGTAGCGGGGACAATGAGCAGTTCTTC.

As to this clonotype: It may be a read error: a sequence one base away is much more abundant. The chain carries TRBV11-3 and TRBJ1-1; maybe TRBD1 (5 bases). The length of the CDR3 is 18 residues. Germline assignment: CDR1 SGHNT and CDR2 YENEEA. Trimming shortened V by 1 base and J by 2 bases, and 20 bases separated the two germline ends. The CDR3 reads CASSLGGRWGRLNTEAFF. The CDR3 region has the DNA TGTGCCAGCAGCTTAGGGGGCAGATGGGGTCGGTTAAACACTGAAGCTTTCTTT.

The chain employs TRBV3-1 and TRBJ1-4; the D gene is possibly TRBD1 (5 bases). From germline, CDR1 is LGHDT and CDR2 YNNKEL (reference sequence). V lost 5 bases to trimming and J lost 11 bases, with 18 bases between them. CDR3 length: 14 residues. The CDR3 region is CASSSGTLLRKLFF. DNA for the CDR3: TGTGCCAGCAGCTCCGGGACCCTTTTGCGGAAACTGTTTTTT. The variable domain in full, completed from reference TRBV3-1 and TRBJ1-4, reads DTAVSQTPKYLVTQMGNDKSIKCEQNLGHDTMYWYKQDSKKFLKIMFSYNNKELIINETVPNRFSPKSPDKAHLNLHINSLELGDSAVYFCASSSGTLLRKLFFGSGTQLSVL.

V is TRBV2 and J is TRBJ1-1; 10 bases line up with TRBD1. Germline loops: CDR1 SNHLY, CDR2 FYNNEI. The CDR3 extends over 14 amino acids. After removal of 7 bases from V and 6 bases from J, the junction contained 8 bases not matched to a gene. The CDR3 DNA sequence: TGTGCCAGCAAATCCGGGACAGGGGTCTCTGAAGCTTTCTTT. Translating it yields CASKSGTGVSEAFF.

This chain links TRBV27 with TRBJ2-1; no clear D. Trimming took 1 base from V and 2 from J, leaving 9 bases between them. Germline V lookup: CDR1 MNHEY, CDR2 SMNVEV (reference sequence). CDR3 length: 15 amino acids. This CDR3 reads CASSLYNSPYNEQFF. In DNA form, the CDR3 reads TGTGCCAGCAGTTTATACAATAGCCCCTACAATGAGCAGTTCTTC.

A few counts support this clonotype. The chain links TRBV7-2 to TRBJ2-1, with a possible D match to TRBD2 (6 bases). The CDR3 is 13 residues long. Between the trimmed V and J ends, which lost 3 bases and 10 bases, there was a span of 13 bases. Per the germline V gene, CDR1 is SGHTA and CDR2 is FQGNSA. CDR3 nucleotides: TGTGCCAGCAGCTTCGGGGGAATGGGAGAGCAGTTCTTC. Encoded protein: CASSFGGMGEQFF.

This clonotype was recorded many times. The rearrangement links TRBV7-2 to TRBJ2-1; 8 bases map to TRBD2. Germline V gene lookup returns CDR1 SGHTA and CDR2 FQGNSA. This CDR3 comprises 16 residues. With 6 bases clipped from V and 8 bases from J, the junction kept 15 bases outside the gene matches. CDR3 in amino acids: CASRAGTSWDRHEQFF. The CDR3 bases are TGTGCCAGCAGGGCCGGGACTAGTTGGGATCGGCATGAGCAGTTCTTC.

This clonotype was observed at least ten times. The rearrangement uses TRBV15 and TRBJ2-1; D perhaps matches TRBD1 (5 bases). Between the trimmed V and J ends, which lost 3 bases and 4 bases, there was a span of 13 bases. Germline loops: CDR1 LNHNV, CDR2 YYDKDF (reference sequence). The CDR3 loop spans 15 amino acids. CDR3 DNA: TGTGCCACCAGCAGCCCTGGCCAGGGATACAATGAGCAGTTCTTC. Encoded protein: CATSSPGQGYNEQFF.

The chain recombines TRBV7-6 with TRBJ2-2, with 8 nucleotides matching TRBD2. There are 15 residues in the CDR3. Germline CDR1 is SGHVS and CDR2 is FNYEAQ. V was clipped by 10 bases and J by 2 bases; unmatched bases: 9. The CDR3 DNA is TGTGCCACCCGGGGGGCGGGAGGAAACACCGGGGAGCTGTTTTTT. Translating it yields CATRGAGGNTGELFF.

This clonotype was counted ten times or more. The V and J genes are TRBV7-9 and TRBJ1-1, with unresolved D. The CDR3 contains 16 residues. CDR1 is SEHNR and CDR2 is FQNEAQ in the germline V gene (reference sequence). The V gene lost 0 bases and the J gene lost 3 bases, with 14 bases spanning the gap. CDR3 bases: TGTGCCAGCAGCTTAGCGCTAAGTAGACAAGACACTGAAGCTTTCTTT. Its translation: CASSLALSRQDTEAFF.

This clonotype came up a few times. The V gene is TRBV19, the J gene TRBJ2-4; 11 nucleotides agree with TRBD2. V dropped 5 bases and J dropped 1; count of bases not matched to a gene: 16. Germline V gene data show CDR1 as LNHDA and CDR2 as SQIVND (reference sequence). The CDR3 has 20 residues. This CDR3 is CASSPTSGTTPDLAKNIQYF. CDR3 coding DNA: TGTGCCAGTAGTCCGACTAGCGGGACCACCCCTGACCTGGCCAAAAACATTCAGTACTTC.

This clonotype was seen many times. The chain couples TRBV3-1 to TRBJ2-1, with D hard to call. Germline CDR1 LGHDT, CDR2 YNNKEL (reference sequence). This CDR3 has 13 amino acids. The CDR3 nucleotides are TGTGTAGTGGGGTCCAGCACCTACAATGAGCAGTTCTTC. Encoded protein: CVVGSSTYNEQFF.

At least ten counts were recorded for this clonotype. The V call is TRBV28, the J call TRBJ2-3; no reliable D call. The germline V gene encodes CDR1 MDHEN and CDR2 SYDVKM. The CDR3 totals 12 residues. V was shortened by 7 bases and J by 8 bases, with 13 bases between the two germline ends. This CDR3 reads CASTRMSGTQYF. The CDR3, as DNA: TGTGCCAGCACCCGAATGTCTGGTACGCAGTATTTT.

Ten or more counts support this clonotype. The V gene is TRBV5-1, the J gene TRBJ2-3; 12 bases line up with TRBD1. Germline CDR1 SGHRS, CDR2 YFSETQ. CDR3 size: 16 residues. The trim removed 1 base at V and 3 bases at J, leaving 3 bases unmatched. The CDR3 nucleotides are TGCGCCAGCAGCTTGACGGGACAGGGGGCTACAGATACGCAGTATTTT. It yields the protein CASSLTGQGATDTQYF.